This T cell receptor (beta chain) emerged from a study of shared clonotypes between healthy human individuals. This clone has a handful of counts. There are 9 residues in the CDR3. V shed 6 bases and J shed 7 bases, with 4 bases lying between them. CDR1 and CDR2 (germline): DFQATT, SNEGSKA (reference sequence). The repertoire was sequenced with immunoSEQ multiplex PCR; TCRdb's copy has only in-frame clones and lacks some. The sample records roughly 500,000 clones, 90% to 97% being singletons. The origin of this receptor is a woman aged 30 to 39 in good health. The sample comprised naive CD4+ T cells sorted from blood. As to subset: CD45RA+ positively selected. The rearrangement joins TRBV20-1 to TRBJ1-5; D ambiguous. The CDR3 DNA sequence: TGCAGTGCCGGCCAGCCCCAGCATTTT. Protein sequence: CSAGQPQHF.